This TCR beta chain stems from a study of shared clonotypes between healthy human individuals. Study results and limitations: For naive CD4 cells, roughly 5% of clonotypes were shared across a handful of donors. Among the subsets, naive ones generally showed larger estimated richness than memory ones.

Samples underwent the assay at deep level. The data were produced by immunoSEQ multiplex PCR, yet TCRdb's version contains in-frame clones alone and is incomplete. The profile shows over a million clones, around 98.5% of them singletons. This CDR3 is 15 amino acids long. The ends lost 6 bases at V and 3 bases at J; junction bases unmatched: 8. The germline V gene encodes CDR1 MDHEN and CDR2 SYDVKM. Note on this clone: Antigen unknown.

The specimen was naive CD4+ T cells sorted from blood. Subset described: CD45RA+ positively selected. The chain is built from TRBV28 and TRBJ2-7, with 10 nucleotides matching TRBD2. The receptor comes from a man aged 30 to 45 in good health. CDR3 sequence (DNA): TGTGCCAGCAGGGGATTAGGACTAGCGGACTACGAGCAGTACTTC. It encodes CASRGLGLADYEQYF.